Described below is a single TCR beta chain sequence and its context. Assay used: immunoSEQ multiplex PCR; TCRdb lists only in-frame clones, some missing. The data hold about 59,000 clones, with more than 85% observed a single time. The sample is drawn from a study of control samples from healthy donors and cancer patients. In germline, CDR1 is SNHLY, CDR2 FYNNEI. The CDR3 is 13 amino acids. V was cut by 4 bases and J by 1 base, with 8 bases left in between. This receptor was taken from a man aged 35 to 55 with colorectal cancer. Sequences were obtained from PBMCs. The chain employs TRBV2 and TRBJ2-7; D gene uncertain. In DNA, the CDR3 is TGTGCCAGCAGTGCTCTTCGGTCCTACGAGCAGTACTTC. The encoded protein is CASSALRSYEQYF. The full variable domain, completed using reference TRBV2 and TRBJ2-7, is EPEVTQTPSHQVTQMGQEVILRCVPISNHLYFYWYRQILGQKVEFLVSFYNNEISEKSEIFDDQFSVERPDGSNFTLKIRSTKLEDSAMYFCASSALRSYEQYFGPGTRLTVT.